This section outlines one T cell receptor beta chain sequence together with its context. Its antigen is not identified. CDR1 and CDR2 (germline): SNHLY, FYNNEI. There are 15 residues in the CDR3. V shed 6 bases, J shed 1 base, and the junction held 6 bases outside the gene matches. This specimen belongs to a study of cytomegalovirus exposure and HLA in healthy donors. Notes on the study in general: Excluded: some indistinguishable V segments such as TRBV6-2 and TRBV6-3. Likely technical artifact: a cluster of highly shared sequence variants. In a later analysis, a missense DCLRE1C variant was linked to TCR beta V- and J-gene trimming.

Use of 60 Vbeta and 13 Jbeta primers characterized the PCR. Sequenced by immunoSEQ multiplex PCR; TCRdb stores in-frame clones only, minus some. The sample shows about 97,000 clones, 81% of them seen only once. Sequenced input: PBMCs. The chain joins TRBV2 to TRBJ1-1; 9 bases align to TRBD1. The clonotype was recovered from a man between 40 and 49 years old in good health and CMV-seropositive. CDR3 sequence reads: CASSPNRGQNTEAFF. The DNA for the CDR3 is TGTGCCAGCAGCCCCAACAGGGGGCAGAACACTGAAGCTTTCTTT. The full variable domain, with the rest looked up from reference TRBV2 and TRBJ1-1, is EPEVTQTPSHQVTQMGQEVILRCVPISNHLYFYWYRQILGQKVEFLVSFYNNEISEKSEIFDDQFSVERPDGSNFTLKIRSTKLEDSAMYFCASSPNRGQNTEAFFGQGTRLTVV.